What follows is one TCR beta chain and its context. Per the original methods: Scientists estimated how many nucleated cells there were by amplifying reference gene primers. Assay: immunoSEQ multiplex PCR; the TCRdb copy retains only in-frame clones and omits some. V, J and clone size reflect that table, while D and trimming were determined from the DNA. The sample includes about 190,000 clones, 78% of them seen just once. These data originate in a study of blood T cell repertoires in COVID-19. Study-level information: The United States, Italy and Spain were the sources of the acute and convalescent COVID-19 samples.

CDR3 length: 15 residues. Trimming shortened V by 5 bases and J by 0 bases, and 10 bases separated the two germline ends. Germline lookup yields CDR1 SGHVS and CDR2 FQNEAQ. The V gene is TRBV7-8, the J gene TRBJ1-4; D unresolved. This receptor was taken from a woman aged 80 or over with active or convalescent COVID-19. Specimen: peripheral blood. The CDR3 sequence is CASSPRGTTNEKLFF. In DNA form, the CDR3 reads TGTGCCAGCAGCCCCCGGGGTACAACTAATGAAAAACTGTTTTTT.